What follows is one T cell receptor (beta chain) and its context. Between the trimmed V and J ends, which lost 5 bases and 5 bases, there was a span of 19 bases. The CDR3 is made up of 16 amino acids. Germline values: CDR1 SGHVS, CDR2 FNYEAQ. These data belong to a study of technical replicates of blood from a handful of donors. TCRdb keeps only in-frame clones here, not all; method: immunoSEQ multiplex PCR. The table lists about 74,000 clones, more than 85% of them singletons. The origin of this receptor is a human donor in good health. This rearrangement joins TRBV7-6 to TRBJ2-1; no firm D call. The sequenced material came from T cells isolated from PBMCs. The CDR3: CASSQTLASSNNEQFF. Written as DNA, the CDR3 is TGTGCCAGCAGCCAAACGTTAGCATCGTCCAACAATGAGCAGTTCTTC.